This TCR beta chain was obtained from a study of T cells in Graves' hyperthyroidism and ophthalmopathy. Germline CDR1 LGHNA, CDR2 YSLEER. Deletions cut 1 base from V and 6 bases from J, with 15 bases between. The CDR3 loop spans 16 amino acids. Whole-study results and caveats: Ophthalmopathy, as predicted by the model, came a median roughly 6.5 months after the prediction. Among clonotypes expanded in thyroid above 0.001, most were also found in blood.

Regarding this clonotype: Its antigen is undetermined.

Amplified TCR beta CDR3 regions came from RNA transcripts. HTBI primers drove first-round RT-PCR of the TCR CDR3. TCRdb recomputed calls from the multiplex PCR reads with MiXCR, one row per CDR3 protein. There are hundreds of thousands of distinct CDR3 sequences in the sample; around 15% occur only once, and around 13% lies in the top ten. Approximately 10 ml of fresh peripheral blood supplied the PBMCs. The J gene is TRBJ1-4, the V gene TRBV4-3; a weak D match, TRBD1 (5 bases). What was sequenced was blood. The sequence was obtained from a woman aged 45-65 years with Graves' ophthalmopathy. CDR3 sequence: CASSQVPGRGDEKLFF. DNA of the CDR3: TGCGCCAGCAGCCAAGTCCCGGGACGGGGGGATGAAAAACTGTTTTTT.